There are a few counts of the clone carrying this TCR beta chain. No antigen is known for it. Measured with immunoSEQ multiplex PCR; TCRdb has only the in-frame clones, and not every one. The sample lists some 130,000 clones, under 95% occurring once. This entry is derived from a study of OX40 agonist ivuxolimab in advanced cancers. In the study overall: Prior anti-PD-1, anti-PD-L1 or anti-CTLA-4 therapy was allowed; roughly 40% had some.

There are 17 residues in the CDR3. CDR1 and CDR2 from the germline V gene are SEHNR and FQNEAQ (reference sequence). Trimming cost V 5 bases and J 5 bases; bases outside gene matches: 14. Overall study findings and caveats: Also present in some nonresponders was a low level of normalized T-cell clonal expansion.

This TCR was recovered from an adult with an advanced solid tumor such as melanoma, head and neck, liver or kidney cancer. The genes are TRBV7-9 and TRBJ2-1, with 8 positions matching TRBD2. Material: CD4+ or CD8+ T cells sorted from blood, obtained in a trial of the OX40 agonist ivuxolimab. CDR3 nucleotides: TGTGCCAGCAGCCCCGGGACTAGAGGGGATTCCGACAATGAGCAGTTCTTC. This gives the protein CASSPGTRGDSDNEQFF.